This TCR beta chain was sequenced in a study of blood T cells in healthy people across ages. General observations from the study: The study lacked donor CMV status, which possibly confounded expanded clonotype changes.

The authors ran a second PCR of about 6 to 12 cycles using a sample-barcoded 5' primer and a J-beta primer mix. TCRdb used MiXCR to reprocess the 5' RACE reads, holding one entry per CDR3 protein. The table shows under 2 million distinct CDR3 sequences, with roughly a third occurring only once. Healthy individuals of Caucasian origin from Russia, aged about 6 to 95, served as donors. Points on this clonotype: The antigen remains undetermined.

CDR3 length equals 16 residues. Trimming removed 5 bases from V and 5 bases from J; junction bases left unmatched: 11. Germline lookup yields CDR1 MNHNS and CDR2 SASEGT. The gene calls are TRBV6-1 and TRBJ2-1, with 8 bases lining up with TRBD1. The source of this sequence is a woman aged 25-40 years in good health. Sequences were obtained from blood. CDR3 nucleotide sequence: TGTGCCAGCAGTTTTTACAGGGGGGCGTCAGACAATGAGCAGTTCTTC. It specifies CASSFYRGASDNEQFF.